This T cell receptor (beta chain) comes out of a study of OX40 agonist ivuxolimab in advanced cancers. A note on the overall study: The costimulatory receptor OX40 (CD134) was targeted by ivuxolimab, a fully human IgG2 agonistic monoclonal antibody. Intravenous ivuxolimab was administered to patients every 2 weeks at six dose levels: 0.01, 0.1, 0.3, 1.5, 3 and 10 mg/kg. Of the approximately 54 patients in dose escalation, 19 had hepatocellular carcinoma, around 15 had melanoma, 9 had renal cell carcinoma and 9 had head and neck cancer. In the dose-escalation cohort, 82.7% of patients were male, and the mean age was 60 years with a range of roughly 23 to 90. Patients were allowed to have had prior anti-PD-1, anti-PD-L1 or anti-CTLA-4 therapy, and roughly 40% of the dose-escalation patients had previously received checkpoint inhibitors. Three dose-escalation patients achieved partial responses, one with hepatocellular carcinoma and two with cutaneous melanoma. The point of sequencing TCRbeta in the periphery was to test whether ivuxolimab changed TCR sequence diversity and drove clonal T-cell expansion. The paper reports the monotherapy dose-escalation portion (N ≈ 50 patients) of the phase I ivuxolimab trial.

Note on this clone: Its antigen is still unknown. Base qualities are not provided; no much larger clone lies one nucleotide away.

Cut back by 2 bases and 2 bases, the V and J ends lie 5 bases apart. The germline V gene yields MDHEN for CDR1 and SYDVKM for CDR2. Counted from cysteine to phenylalanine, this CDR3 has 13 amino acids. Only the CDR3 part of the read is kept: 39 bases, read in frame from the first base. Genomic DNA was extracted from sorted cells for sequencing of the TCRbeta CDR3 region. TCRbeta CDR3 regions were sequenced using the immunoSEQ Assay. TCRdb's version of the immuneACCESS table is confined to in-frame rearrangements and falls short of the full clone set. An unresolved V gene accounts for under half of the shortfall where checked; the remainder is of unknown origin. The sample table holds roughly 71,000 clones, of which roughly 80% were seen once. Together, the top ten hold over 1.5% of the sample. Patients with a history of autoimmune disease or receiving systemic immunosuppression were excluded from the trial. Peripheral blood for TCR sequencing was collected from all dose cohorts at baseline, on cycle 4 day 1, and on cycle 7 day 1. The samples were drawn from a first-in-human, open-label, multicenter phase I dose-escalation trial of ivuxolimab. The trial enrolled adults with locally advanced or metastatic head and neck squamous cell, hepatocellular, melanoma or renal cell carcinoma. Before TCR sequencing, CD4+ T cells and CD8+ T cells were sorted from peripheral blood as separate populations.

Results and caveats for the whole study, not just this receptor: After ivuxolimab, more expanded clones were found on average in CD8+ T cells than in CD4+ T cells. Low levels of normalized T-cell clonal expansion were also seen in some patients who did not respond. At doses of 0.1 to 3.0 mg/kg, clonal expansion of both CD4+ and CD8+ T cells in blood was seen between baseline and week 6. The antigen specificity of the clonally expanded peripheral T cells was not determined. Partial responders in the 0.1-3.0 mg/kg groups had among the lowest normalized peripheral clonal expansion, especially among CD8+ T cells.

Material: CD4+ or CD8+ T cells sorted from blood, obtained in a trial of the OX40 agonist ivuxolimab. This TCR was recovered from an adult with an advanced solid tumor such as melanoma, head and neck, liver or kidney cancer. The chain is made from TRBV28 and TRBJ2-3, with the identity of the D gene unclear. This receptor has the CDR3 CASSLGDTDTQYF. The nucleotides are TGTGCCAGCAGTTTAGGGGACACAGATACGCAGTATTTT.